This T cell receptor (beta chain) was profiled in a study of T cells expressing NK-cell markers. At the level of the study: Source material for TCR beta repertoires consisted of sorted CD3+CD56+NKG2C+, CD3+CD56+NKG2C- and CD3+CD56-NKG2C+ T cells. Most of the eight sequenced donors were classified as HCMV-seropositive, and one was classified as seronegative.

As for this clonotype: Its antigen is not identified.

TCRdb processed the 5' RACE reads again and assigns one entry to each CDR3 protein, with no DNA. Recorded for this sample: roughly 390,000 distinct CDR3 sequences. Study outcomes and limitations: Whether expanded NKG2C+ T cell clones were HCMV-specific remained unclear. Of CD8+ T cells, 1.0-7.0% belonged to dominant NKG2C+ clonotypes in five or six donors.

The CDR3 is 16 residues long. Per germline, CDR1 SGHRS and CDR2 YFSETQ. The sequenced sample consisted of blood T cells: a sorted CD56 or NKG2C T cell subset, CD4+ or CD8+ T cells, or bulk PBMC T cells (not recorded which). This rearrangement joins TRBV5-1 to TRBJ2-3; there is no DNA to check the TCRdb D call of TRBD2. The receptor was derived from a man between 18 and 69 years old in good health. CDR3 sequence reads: CASSYASGGTANTQYF.